The 15 T cell receptor beta chains below all came from one sample that was sequenced in a study of brain metastases from non-small cell lung cancer. Clones were read by immunoSEQ multiplex PCR, and TCRdb kept only the in-frame ones, dropping some. The sample gives over 3,500 clones, roughly 89% of which show up once; more than 3% is in the top ten. The sequenced sample consisted of primary lung tumor tissue. The receptors originated from a donor at least 40 years old with non-small cell lung cancer.

The chain carries TRBV7-2 and TRBJ1-1; no clear D gene. Germline V gene sequence: CDR1 SGHTA, CDR2 FQGNSA. The CDR3 is 14 residues long. Trimming removed 1 base at V and 2 bases at J, with 8 bases between. The CDR3 DNA follows: TGTGCCAGCAGCTTAGACGGGAGTAACACTGAAGCTTTCTTT. Translating gives CASSLDGSNTEAFF.

The genes are TRBV29-1 and TRBJ2-5, with 8 bases aligning to TRBD1. J was trimmed by 4 bases and V by 4 bases; bases with no gene match: 5. CDR1 and CDR2 (germline): SQVTM, ANQGSEA. The CDR3 has 13 residues. CDR3 sequence: CSVGGQGRETQYF. The CDR3 DNA reads as TGCAGCGTTGGCGGACAGGGCCGAGAGACCCAGTACTTC.

This rearrangement joins TRBV11-3 to TRBJ2-5, with 11 bases aligning to TRBD2. V trimming: 1 base; J trimming: 4 bases; junction bases outside the gene matches: 8. The CDR3 has 17 residues. The V gene's germline CDR1 is SGHNT and CDR2 YENEEA. In nucleotides, the CDR3 is TGTGCCAGCAGCTTAGTTCGCGGTAGCGGGAGGGGAGAGACCCAGTACTTC. Its translation: CASSLVRGSGRGETQYF.

This chain links TRBV4-2 with TRBJ1-2, with D perhaps TRBD1 (5 bases). Trimming removed 3 bases at V and 3 bases at J, with 11 bases between. The V gene's germline CDR1 is LGHNA and CDR2 YNFKEQ. This CDR3 is built from 14 residues. CDR3 loop: CASSQLDSDYGYTF. CDR3 in DNA: TGTGCCAGCAGCCAGCTTGACAGCGACTATGGCTACACCTTC.

The chain employs TRBV6-5 and TRBJ1-2, with D tentatively TRBD1 (5 bases). Trimming took 8 bases from V and 5 from J, leaving 9 bases between them. Looked up from germline, CDR1 is MNHEY and CDR2 is SVGAGI. CDR3 size: 11 residues. CDR3 protein: CASGGGYGYTF. Written as DNA, the CDR3 is TGTGCCAGCGGGGGAGGTTATGGCTACACCTTC.

This chain joins TRBV7-2 and TRBJ1-3; D is ambiguous. Germline-derived CDR1 and CDR2 are SGHTA and FQGNSA. Trimming pared 1 base from V and 4 bases from J, leaving 5 bases between. CDR3 length: 13 amino acids. CDR3: CASSLVWGNTIYF. DNA of the CDR3: TGTGCCAGCAGCTTAGTATGGGGAAACACCATATATTTT.

As DNA, the CDR3 is TGTGCCAGCAGCTTGGAGGTGGGGGCGAGCACTGAAGCTTTCTTT. Translating it yields CASSLEVGASTEAFF. The V and J genes are TRBV5-4 and TRBJ1-1; tentative D call: TRBD1 (6 bases). This CDR3 comprises 15 residues. Germline V gene data show CDR1 as SGHNT and CDR2 as YYREEE (reference sequence). The V gene lost 0 bases and the J gene lost 4 bases, with 13 bases spanning the gap.

The chain couples TRBV7-6 to TRBJ2-1; D is possibly TRBD1 or TRBD2 (6 bases each). The CDR3 has 14 residues. Trimming took off 0 bases at V and 8 bases at J, with 11 bases between the two ends. Germline V lookup: CDR1 SGHVS, CDR2 FNYEAQ. CDR3 loop: CASSLARRGDEQFF. The CDR3 DNA sequence: TGTGCCAGCAGCTTAGCGAGGAGGGGGGATGAGCAGTTCTTC.

The chain links TRBV2 to TRBJ2-2, with D possibly matching TRBD1 (5 bases). Trimming removed 6 bases from V and 3 bases from J, with 17 bases in between. Germline V gene lookup returns CDR1 SNHLY and CDR2 FYNNEI. The CDR3 loop spans 16 amino acids. CDR3 protein: CASREPGFADTGELFF. For the CDR3, the DNA is TGTGCCAGCAGGGAACCAGGGTTTGCGGACACCGGGGAGCTGTTTTTT.

The V gene is TRBV12-3 or TRBV12-4, the J gene TRBJ2-1; D gene unclear. Deletions cut 2 bases from V and 4 bases from J, with 6 bases between. CDR3 size: 13 residues. The CDR3: CASSLRGYNEQFF. In nucleotides, the CDR3 is TGTGCCAGCAGTTTACGAGGTTACAATGAGCAGTTCTTC.

The chain is built from TRBV7-2 and TRBJ2-4, with a possible D match to TRBD1 (5 bases). The length of the CDR3 is 16 residues. CDR1 SGHTA and CDR2 FQGNSA come from the germline V gene. V lost 5 bases to trimming and J lost 0 bases, with 14 bases between them. In DNA, the CDR3 is TGTGCCAGCAGCCCCGGACACAATTTAGCCAAAAACATTCAGTACTTC. Its translation is CASSPGHNLAKNIQYF.

V and J are TRBV6-2 or TRBV6-3 and TRBJ1-4, with no clear D. The ends were cut back, 2 bases at V and 5 bases at J, with 18 bases in the middle. CDR3 length: 17 amino acids. Germline CDR1 reads MNHEY; CDR2 reads SVGEGT. The CDR3 coding sequence is TGTGCCAGCAGTTACACTGAAGAAGAAGAGTTAAATGAAAAACTGTTTTTT. This codes for CASSYTEEEELNEKLFF.

J is TRBJ2-3 and V is TRBV6-6; no clear D. Germline V gene lookup returns CDR1 MNHNY and CDR2 SVGAGI (reference sequence). CDR3 length equals 14 residues. The V and J ends lost 7 bases and 3 bases respectively, with 14 bases between them. The DNA of the CDR3 is TGTGCCAGCATCGATTTTGGCTATACAGATACGCAGTATTTT. It yields the protein CASIDFGYTDTQYF.

In nucleotides, the CDR3 is TGTGCCAGCAGCCCCACTGGGGAAGCGGGGGGCCACAATGAGCAGTTCTTC. Its protein product is CASSPTGEAGGHNEQFF. V and J are TRBV7-6 and TRBJ2-1, with 9 bases identical to TRBD2. V lost 5 bases, J lost 5 bases, and 13 bases stayed unmatched. The CDR3 extends over 17 amino acids. The germline CDR1 and CDR2 sequences are SGHVS and FNYEAQ.

Of note for this clone: A read error may produce the germline difference seen at one junction end. The chain employs TRBV2 and TRBJ2-3; a weak D match, TRBD2 (6 bases). CDR3 length equals 15 residues. Germline CDR1 reads SNHLY; CDR2 reads FYNNEI. The CDR3 nucleotides read TGTGCTAGCAGAAGGGACTCCAGAGGCACAGATACGCAGTATTTT. Its protein is CASRRDSRGTDTQYF.